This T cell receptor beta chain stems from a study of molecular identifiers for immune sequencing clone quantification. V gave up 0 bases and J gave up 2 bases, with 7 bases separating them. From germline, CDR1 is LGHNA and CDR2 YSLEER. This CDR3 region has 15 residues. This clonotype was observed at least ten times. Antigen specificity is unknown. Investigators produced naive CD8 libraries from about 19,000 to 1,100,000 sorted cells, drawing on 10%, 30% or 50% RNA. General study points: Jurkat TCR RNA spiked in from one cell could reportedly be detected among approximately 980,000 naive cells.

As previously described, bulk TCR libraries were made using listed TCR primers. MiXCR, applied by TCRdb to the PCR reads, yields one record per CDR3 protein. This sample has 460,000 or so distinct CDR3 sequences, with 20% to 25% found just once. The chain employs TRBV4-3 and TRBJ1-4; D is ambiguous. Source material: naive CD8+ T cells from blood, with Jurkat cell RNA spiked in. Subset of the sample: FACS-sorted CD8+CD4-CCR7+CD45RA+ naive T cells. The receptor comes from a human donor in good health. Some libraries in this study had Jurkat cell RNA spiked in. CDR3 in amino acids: CASSQERSTNEKLFF. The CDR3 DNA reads TGCGCCAGCAGCCAAGAAAGGTCGACTAATGAAAAACTGTTTTTT.